This TCR beta chain was obtained from a study of T cell responses to AZD1222 COVID-19 vaccine. The germline CDR1 and CDR2 sequences are MGHRA and YSYEKL. The V end was cut by 0 bases, the J end by 8 bases, with 11 bases between. This CDR3 has 14 residues. Profiled with immunoSEQ multiplex PCR; TCRdb holds only in-frame clones, not every one. The sample carries about 150,000 clones, around 90% recorded once. In the case of this clone: Its specificity is unknown.

Study-wide results and limits: Of the AZD1222 recipients, only 5 or 6 were seropositive at baseline.

This specimen was peripheral blood, taken on day 0 of AZD1222 vaccination. The receptor comes from an adult in good health. The chain couples TRBV4-1 to TRBJ1-3, with a possible D match to TRBD1 (6 bases). This chain's CDR3 is CASSQERGSDTIYF. DNA for the CDR3: TGCGCCAGCAGCCAAGAGAGGGGGTCTGACACCATATATTTT.